The rows below give T cell receptor beta chains drawn from one sample of a study of cytomegalovirus exposure and HLA in healthy donors. TCRdb keeps only in-frame clones here, not all; method: immunoSEQ multiplex PCR. The repertoire holds approximately 100,000 clones, with 75% as singletons. The sequenced sample consisted of PBMCs. The receptors shown here come from a man aged 35-49 years in good health and CMV-seronegative. Each CDR3 is given with its conserved first and last residue. The order of the fields is J gene, CDR3 length, D gene, V gene, clone size, CDR3 protein, CDR3 DNA. A D gene is named only where the DNA matches it firmly. Not every row has a clone size; where given, it reads once, few, many or a size class.

J gene: TRBJ1-5; CDR3 length: 13; D gene: .; V gene: TRBV11-2; clone size: .; CDR3 protein: CASSLVENQPQHF; CDR3 DNA: TGTGCCAGCAGCTTAGTAGAGAATCAGCCCCAGCATTTT
J gene: TRBJ1-1; CDR3 length: 13; D gene: .; V gene: TRBV11-3; clone size: .; CDR3 protein: CASSLHMNTEAFF; CDR3 DNA: TGTGCCAGCAGCCTCCACATGAACACTGAAGCTTTCTTT
J gene: TRBJ1-2; CDR3 length: 15; D gene: .; V gene: TRBV5-1; clone size: .; CDR3 protein: CASSLWTETNYGYTF; CDR3 DNA: TGCGCCAGCAGCTTGTGGACAGAAACGAACTATGGCTACACCTTC
J gene: TRBJ1-6; CDR3 length: 17; D gene: .; V gene: TRBV5-1; clone size: once; CDR3 protein: CASSPDGRESYNSPLHF; CDR3 DNA: TGCGCCAGCAGCCCGGACGGGCGGGAGTCCTATAATTCACCCCTCCACTTT
J gene: TRBJ1-6; CDR3 length: 12; D gene: .; V gene: TRBV29-1; clone size: .; CDR3 protein: CSVQQVNSPLHF; CDR3 DNA: TGCAGCGTTCAACAGGTTAATTCACCCCTCCACTTT
J gene: TRBJ1-1; CDR3 length: 13; D gene: .; V gene: TRBV2; clone size: few; CDR3 protein: CATYERSGAEAFF; CDR3 DNA: TGTGCCACATACGAACGATCAGGGGCTGAAGCTTTCTTT
J gene: TRBJ1-4; CDR3 length: 15; D gene: TRBD1; V gene: TRBV10-1; clone size: .; CDR3 protein: CASSPPGTGHEKLFF; CDR3 DNA: TGCGCCAGCAGTCCCCCCGGGACAGGGCACGAAAAACTGTTTTTT
J gene: TRBJ2-7; CDR3 length: 14; D gene: .; V gene: TRBV9; clone size: .; CDR3 protein: CASSVDGSSYEQYF; CDR3 DNA: TGTGCCAGCAGCGTAGATGGCTCCTCCTACGAGCAGTACTTC
J gene: TRBJ1-2; CDR3 length: 15; D gene: TRBD1; V gene: TRBV7-9; clone size: .; CDR3 protein: CASSHQGQGARGYTF; CDR3 DNA: TGTGCCAGCAGCCACCAGGGACAGGGGGCTAGGGGCTACACCTTC
J gene: TRBJ2-1; CDR3 length: 12; D gene: .; V gene: TRBV5-4; clone size: .; CDR3 protein: CASSPRRDEQFF; CDR3 DNA: TGTGCCAGCAGCCCGCGTCGGGATGAGCAGTTCTTC
J gene: TRBJ2-7; CDR3 length: 15; D gene: TRBD2; V gene: TRBV5-1; clone size: once; CDR3 protein: CASRLEAGGGYEQYF; CDR3 DNA: TGCGCCAGCCGCCTAGAAGCGGGGGGCGGCTACGAGCAGTACTTC
J gene: TRBJ2-3; CDR3 length: 15; D gene: TRBD2; V gene: TRBV5-6; clone size: .; CDR3 protein: CASSFAGGPGDTQYF; CDR3 DNA: TGTGCCAGCAGCTTCGCGGGGGGGCCGGGGGATACGCAGTATTTT
J gene: TRBJ1-2; CDR3 length: 14; D gene: .; V gene: TRBV29-1; clone size: .; CDR3 protein: CSVEAQGNAAGYTF; CDR3 DNA: TGCAGCGTTGAAGCCCAGGGTAATGCAGCCGGCTACACCTTC
J gene: TRBJ1-2; CDR3 length: 17; D gene: .; V gene: TRBV9; clone size: once; CDR3 protein: CASSVADTPTFDYGYTF; CDR3 DNA: TGTGCCAGCAGCGTAGCTGACACCCCAACCTTCGACTATGGCTACACCTTC
J gene: TRBJ2-5; CDR3 length: 15; D gene: .; V gene: TRBV5-1; clone size: once; CDR3 protein: CASSLDGQAQETQYF; CDR3 DNA: TGCGCCAGCAGCTTGGACGGTCAGGCTCAAGAGACCCAGTACTTC
J gene: TRBJ1-2; CDR3 length: 15; D gene: .; V gene: TRBV6-1; clone size: few; CDR3 protein: CASSSSKTTNYGYTF; CDR3 DNA: TGTGCCAGCAGTTCATCGAAGACAACTAACTATGGCTACACCTTC
J gene: TRBJ2-7; CDR3 length: 17; D gene: TRBD2; V gene: TRBV5-1; clone size: .; CDR3 protein: CASSLEVLAGGTYEQYF; CDR3 DNA: TGCGCCAGCAGCTTGGAGGTGCTAGCGGGGGGGACCTACGAGCAGTACTTC
J gene: TRBJ2-7; CDR3 length: 17; D gene: TRBD2; V gene: TRBV18; clone size: .; CDR3 protein: CASSPPGLAGGSYEQYF; CDR3 DNA: TGTGCCAGCTCACCCCCGGGACTAGCGGGGGGCTCCTACGAGCAGTACTTC
J gene: TRBJ2-7; CDR3 length: 14; D gene: .; V gene: TRBV28; clone size: .; CDR3 protein: CASSRPDGGYEQYF; CDR3 DNA: TGTGCCAGCAGTCGACCTGACGGCGGCTACGAGCAGTACTTC
J gene: TRBJ2-5; CDR3 length: 14; D gene: TRBD1; V gene: TRBV5-6; clone size: .; CDR3 protein: CASSATGTQETQYF; CDR3 DNA: TGTGCCAGCAGCGCGACAGGGACACAAGAGACCCAGTACTTC
J gene: TRBJ1-3; CDR3 length: 15; D gene: .; V gene: TRBV9; clone size: .; CDR3 protein: CASSVGGISGNTIYF; CDR3 DNA: TGTGCCAGCAGCGTCGGGGGTATCTCTGGAAACACCATATATTTT
J gene: TRBJ2-5; CDR3 length: 15; D gene: TRBD1; V gene: TRBV2; clone size: .; CDR3 protein: CASRRDRGRTETQYF; CDR3 DNA: TGTGCCAGCAGGAGGGACAGGGGGCGCACTGAGACCCAGTACTTC
J gene: TRBJ2-1; CDR3 length: 16; D gene: TRBD2; V gene: TRBV4-1; clone size: .; CDR3 protein: CASSQDPSGFYNEQFF; CDR3 DNA: TGCGCCAGCAGCCAAGATCCTAGCGGGTTCTACAATGAGCAGTTCTTC
J gene: TRBJ2-2; CDR3 length: 15; D gene: TRBD1; V gene: TRBV7-6; clone size: .; CDR3 protein: CAVGTGNKNTGELFF; CDR3 DNA: TGTGCCGTCGGGACAGGGAACAAGAACACCGGGGAGCTGTTTTTT
J gene: TRBJ2-5; CDR3 length: 15; D gene: .; V gene: TRBV11-1; clone size: .; CDR3 protein: CASSHRTSLGETQYF; CDR3 DNA: TGTGCCAGCAGTCACCGAACTAGTTTGGGGGAGACCCAGTACTTC
J gene: TRBJ1-3; CDR3 length: 15; D gene: TRBD1; V gene: TRBV6-1; clone size: .; CDR3 protein: CASRNQGEYGNTIYF; CDR3 DNA: TGTGCCAGCAGAAACCAGGGGGAATACGGAAACACCATATATTTT
J gene: TRBJ2-7; CDR3 length: 16; D gene: .; V gene: TRBV27; clone size: once; CDR3 protein: CASSPSLGGQNYEQYF; CDR3 DNA: TGTGCCAGCAGTCCCTCGTTGGGGGGGCAGAACTACGAGCAGTACTTC
J gene: TRBJ1-5; CDR3 length: 14; D gene: TRBD1; V gene: TRBV10-3; clone size: .; CDR3 protein: CATRDRFSNQPQHF; CDR3 DNA: TGTGCCACTCGGGACAGGTTTAGCAATCAGCCCCAGCATTTT
J gene: TRBJ1-2; CDR3 length: 15; D gene: TRBD1; V gene: TRBV2; clone size: .; CDR3 protein: CASRNGTGLAYGYTF; CDR3 DNA: TGTGCCAGCAGGAACGGGACAGGACTTGCTTATGGCTACACCTTC
J gene: TRBJ2-2; CDR3 length: 14; D gene: .; V gene: TRBV27; clone size: .; CDR3 protein: CASSLSTVPGELFF; CDR3 DNA: TGTGCCAGCAGTTTATCGACAGTGCCCGGGGAGCTGTTTTTT
J gene: TRBJ1-1; CDR3 length: 15; D gene: .; V gene: TRBV6-5; clone size: .; CDR3 protein: CASSYSTARRTEAFF; CDR3 DNA: TGTGCCAGCAGTTACTCGACCGCTAGGAGGACTGAAGCTTTCTTT
J gene: TRBJ2-1; CDR3 length: 15; D gene: TRBD1; V gene: TRBV5-1; clone size: .; CDR3 protein: CASSLGQGEFDEQFF; CDR3 DNA: TGCGCCAGCAGCTTAGGACAGGGGGAGTTCGATGAGCAGTTCTTC
J gene: TRBJ1-2; CDR3 length: 15; D gene: TRBD1; V gene: TRBV5-6; clone size: .; CDR3 protein: CASSHSGTGGDGYTF; CDR3 DNA: TGTGCCAGCAGCCATTCAGGGACAGGGGGAGATGGCTACACCTTC
J gene: TRBJ2-2; CDR3 length: 15; D gene: .; V gene: TRBV2; clone size: .; CDR3 protein: CASFPGTSKTGELFF; CDR3 DNA: TGTGCCAGTTTTCCAGGGACATCTAAGACCGGGGAGCTGTTTTTT
J gene: TRBJ2-3; CDR3 length: 13; D gene: .; V gene: TRBV29-1; clone size: once; CDR3 protein: CSVGGGNTDTQYF; CDR3 DNA: TGCAGCGTTGGAGGCGGAAACACAGATACGCAGTATTTT
J gene: TRBJ2-7; CDR3 length: 12; D gene: .; V gene: TRBV10-3; clone size: .; CDR3 protein: CAISESRYEQYF; CDR3 DNA: TGTGCCATCAGTGAGTCGCGGTACGAGCAGTACTTC
J gene: TRBJ2-3; CDR3 length: 15; D gene: TRBD1; V gene: TRBV2; clone size: .; CDR3 protein: CASKLRQGDPDTQYF; CDR3 DNA: TGTGCCAGCAAATTGAGGCAGGGGGACCCCGATACGCAGTATTTT
J gene: TRBJ2-3; CDR3 length: 14; D gene: .; V gene: TRBV5-4; clone size: few; CDR3 protein: CAFGAGSSTDTQYF; CDR3 DNA: TGTGCCTTCGGCGCGGGGAGTAGCACAGATACGCAGTATTTT
J gene: TRBJ1-4; CDR3 length: 19; D gene: TRBD1; V gene: TRBV19; clone size: once; CDR3 protein: CASSIGLGQGFLTNEKLFF; CDR3 DNA: TGTGCCAGTAGTATAGGGCTAGGACAGGGGTTTCTTACTAATGAAAAACTGTTTTTT
J gene: TRBJ2-3; CDR3 length: 16; D gene: TRBD1; V gene: TRBV7-9; clone size: few; CDR3 protein: CASSTTRQGSTDTQYF; CDR3 DNA: TGTGCCAGCAGCACGACCCGACAGGGGAGCACAGATACGCAGTATTTT
J gene: TRBJ2-5; CDR3 length: 15; D gene: .; V gene: TRBV12-5; clone size: .; CDR3 protein: CASGAGEGRRETQYF; CDR3 DNA: TGTGCTAGTGGAGCAGGAGAGGGCCGGAGGGAGACCCAGTACTTC
J gene: TRBJ2-7; CDR3 length: 14; D gene: TRBD1; V gene: TRBV6-5; clone size: .; CDR3 protein: CASRPLQGPYEQYF; CDR3 DNA: TGTGCCAGCAGACCCCTACAGGGGCCCTACGAGCAGTACTTC
J gene: TRBJ1-2; CDR3 length: 16; D gene: TRBD1; V gene: TRBV25-1; clone size: .; CDR3 protein: CASSEKTGVGVSGYTF; CDR3 DNA: TGTGCCAGCAGTGAAAAGACAGGGGTGGGTGTCAGTGGCTACACCTTC